Presented here are 14 T cell receptor beta chains from one specimen sequenced in a study of cytomegalovirus exposure and HLA in healthy donors. Sequenced by immunoSEQ multiplex PCR; TCRdb stores in-frame clones only, minus some. This table holds tens of thousands of clones, approximately 94% found once. Sequencing input: PBMCs. These receptors originate from a man aged 18 to 29 in good health and CMV-seropositive.

The chain recombines TRBV5-1 with TRBJ2-1, with D possibly being TRBD1 (6 bases). The length of the CDR3 is 17 residues. V gave up 3 bases and J gave up 0 bases, with 16 bases separating them. Germline V gene lookup returns CDR1 SGHRS and CDR2 YFSETQ. Here the CDR3 DNA reads TGCGCCAGCAGCTCCCGCAGGGGCTCCATCTCCTACAATGAGCAGTTCTTC. Amino acid sequence: CASSSRRGSISYNEQFF.

The chain is built from TRBV7-9 and TRBJ2-2; perhaps TRBD2 as D (6 bases). Trimming stripped 5 bases from V and 6 bases from J, with 16 bases between. CDR1 and CDR2 from the germline V gene are SEHNR and FQNEAQ (reference sequence). This CDR3 region has 15 residues. The CDR3 protein is CASSGEGGLAGELFF. Here the CDR3 DNA reads TGTGCCAGCAGCGGCGAAGGAGGGCTAGCCGGGGAGCTGTTTTTT.

The genes are TRBV2 and TRBJ1-2; D is ambiguous. The V end lost 1 base, the J end lost 3 bases, and 6 bases lay between the germline ends. CDR1 is SNHLY, CDR2 FYNNEI, per germline. The CDR3 extends over 13 amino acids. Here the CDR3 DNA reads TGTGCCAGCAGTGAAGGCGGGTACTATGGCTACACCTTC. Its protein product is CASSEGGYYGYTF.

The rearrangement uses TRBV28 and TRBJ2-7; 7 nucleotides line up with TRBD1. Germline CDR1 reads MDHEN; CDR2 reads SYDVKM. The V gene end was trimmed by 4 bases and the J gene end by 0 bases; junction bases not matched to a gene: 6. This CDR3 is 15 amino acids long. The CDR3 nucleotides are TGTGCCAGCAGTTCACCGGGACAGAACTCCTACGAGCAGTACTTC. As protein: CASSSPGQNSYEQYF.

This chain uses TRBV19 with TRBJ1-1, with 7 bases identical to TRBD1. The CDR3 runs to 14 residues. Germline V gene lookup returns CDR1 LNHDA and CDR2 SQIVND (reference sequence). V lost 2 bases to trimming and J lost 10 bases; unmatched junction nucleotides: 10. CDR3 sequence (DNA): TGTGCCAGTAGTATATTCCGTTCGGCAGGGGGAGCTTTCTTT. Amino acid sequence: CASSIFRSAGGAFF.

The sample holds one count of this clone. The chain employs TRBV7-9 and TRBJ1-2, with D perhaps matching TRBD1 (6 bases). V shed 5 bases and J shed 6 bases, with 16 bases lying between them. Germline CDR1 SEHNR, CDR2 FQNEAQ (reference sequence). The CDR3 runs to 14 residues. The CDR3 reads CASSLSGGVDGYTF. The CDR3 DNA reads TGTGCCAGCAGCCTAAGTGGGGGCGTGGATGGCTACACCTTC.

This chain joins TRBV6-1 and TRBJ2-1; 7 nucleotides align to TRBD2. Germline V gene data show CDR1 as MNHNS and CDR2 as SASEGT. The CDR3 has 18 residues. V lost 3 bases, J lost 8 bases, and 19 bases stayed unmatched. Written as DNA, the CDR3 is TGTGCCAGCAGTGAGTGGAAAGCACCGGGGGAGGGATTCTATGAGCAGTTCTTC. It is translated as CASSEWKAPGEGFYEQFF.

The V call is TRBV2, the J call TRBJ1-5; D possibly corresponds to TRBD1 (5 bases). There are 15 residues in the CDR3. V was clipped by 1 base and J by 2 bases, with 9 bases between them. Per the germline V gene, CDR1 is SNHLY and CDR2 is FYNNEI. CDR3 amino acids: CASSEGGAGNQPQHF. The CDR3 DNA follows: TGTGCCAGCAGTGAAGGGGGCGCAGGCAATCAGCCCCAGCATTTT.

The chain is built from TRBV28 and TRBJ1-5; D call uncertain. Trimming took 5 bases from V and 7 from J, leaving 21 bases between them. The germline V gene encodes CDR1 MDHEN and CDR2 SYDVKM. The CDR3 runs 16 residues. The CDR3 coding sequence is TGTGCCAGCAGTATCTTAAGGGAGCGCGGCCACCAGCCCCAGCATTTT. It is translated as CASSILRERGHQPQHF.

The chain couples TRBV27 to TRBJ1-5; weak D call: TRBD1 (6 bases). The germline V gene has CDR1 MNHEY and CDR2 SMNVEV (reference sequence). The CDR3 is 16 amino acids. Between the trimmed V and J ends, which lost 0 bases and 7 bases, there was a span of 16 bases. The CDR3 DNA follows: TGTGCCAGCAGTTTATCGTTCCCAGGGGCTGGCCAGCCCCAGCATTTT. Its translation: CASSLSFPGAGQPQHF.

The gene calls are TRBV15 and TRBJ2-7, with D possibly being TRBD2 (6 bases). Per the germline V gene, CDR1 is LNHNV and CDR2 is YYDKDF (reference sequence). Deletions cut 3 bases from V and 0 bases from J, with 18 bases between. This CDR3 is built from 17 residues. The CDR3 bases are TGTGCCACCAGCAGTTCACTGGGGGGAAGGAGCTCCTACGAGCAGTACTTC. This encodes CATSSSLGGRSSYEQYF.

In this sample, this clone turned up once. The rearrangement links TRBV28 to TRBJ2-7, with unresolved D. V was trimmed by 2 bases and J by 7 bases, leaving 18 bases between them. The length of the CDR3 is 15 residues. Germline V gene sequence: CDR1 MDHEN, CDR2 SYDVKM. Written as DNA, the CDR3 is TGTGCCAGCAGTTTAGGAGCCGTGAGCGCCTCGGAGCAGTACTTC. Translated, it gives CASSLGAVSASEQYF.

The chain employs TRBV4-1 and TRBJ1-1, with 8 positions matching TRBD1. V shed 4 bases, J shed 4 bases, and the junction held 11 bases outside the gene matches. The germline gives CDR1 MGHRA, CDR2 YSYEKL. There are 16 residues in the CDR3. The CDR3 nucleotides read TGCGCCAGCAGCCCGCGGACAGGGATTTTGAGCACTGAAGCTTTCTTT. This sequence encodes CASSPRTGILSTEAFF.

The CDR3 here is CASSQDGLTDGTGGSPLHF. DNA for the CDR3: TGCGCCAGCAGCCAAGATGGGTTGACGGATGGGACAGGGGGATCACCCCTCCACTTT. The J gene is TRBJ1-6, the V gene TRBV4-1, with 11 nucleotides matching TRBD1. V lost 0 bases and J lost 10; bases outside the gene matches: 14. Germline assignment: CDR1 MGHRA and CDR2 YSYEKL. The CDR3 extends over 19 amino acids.